The T cell receptor beta chain described here comes from a study of blood T cell repertoires in COVID-19 (dated by TCRdb to the early 2020s). Context from the whole study: The collaborator samples originated in the United States, Italy and Spain and spanned the acute and convalescent phases of COVID-19. The prospective study material was composed of cDNA or gDNA derived from T cells, B-cell-depleted T cells, or PBMCs. Deeply sampled blood TCRbeta repertoires from subjects exposed to, actively infected with, or recovered from COVID-19 were included in the dataset. The repertoires were released in a freely available public database meant as a resource for research on the immune response to SARS-CoV-2. Samples were obtained from the ongoing ImmuneRACE study (first 160 participants) and from 1,254 subjects provided by 6 global collaborators. Sample metadata almost always included a de-identified subject ID, COVID-19 status, age in years and sex. HLA class I and class II types, where available, came from metadata supplied by the sample provider rather than from assay-based typing.

What the study reported, not specific to this receptor: Clinical and demographic metadata were provided uncurated, with the amount varying by source and participant.

Participants in the prospective study were aged roughly 18 to 100 years, lived in 20 to 25 United States geographic areas, and enrolled through a virtual design. In the prospective study, cohorts were assigned on the basis of participant-reported clinical history obtained from a screening survey and a study questionnaire. ImmuneRACE Cohort 3 recovered participants were defined by two consecutive negative NP/OP PCR tests, healthcare professional clearance, or symptom resolution. In the prospective study, mobile phlebotomists collected whole blood, serum and a nasopharyngeal or oropharyngeal swab from each participant. Over a roughly two-month period, participants in the prospective study had the option of providing additional blood draws and questionnaires. Before DNA extraction, blood samples from the prospective study were shipped at room temperature or frozen. TCRbeta CDR3 regions were amplified from genomic DNA using the immunoSEQ Assay, a bias-controlled multiplex PCR. Per the original workflow: Within the assay, amplification of reference gene primers was used to estimate how many nucleated cells each sample contained. To quantify the absolute abundance of each unique TCRbeta CDR3 rearrangement, sequence reads were collapsed and filtered. For each sample, productive Simpson clonality was calculated as the square root of Simpson's diversity index across productive rearrangements. TCRdb holds this immuneACCESS table with in-frame rearrangements only. Some clones are missing; in checked studies, unresolved V genes explain under half, and the rest has no known cause. The DNA was the basis for D and trimming; V, J and clone size are from that table. The sample table lists about 400,000 clones, roughly 87% of them with a count of one. Approximately 3% of the sample comes from the top ten.

The junction shows trimming of 1 base on V and 3 bases on J, plus 8 bases between the germline ends. The CDR3, from cysteine to phenylalanine, totals 14 residues. Only the CDR3 DNA is retained, 42 bases long and in frame from the first base. The CDR1 and CDR2 encoded by the germline V gene are SGHTA and FQGNSA. Remarks on this clone: Its antigen is currently not known. Base quality data are lacking; no much larger clone is found one base away.

This sequence originates from a woman aged 30 to 39 who had recovered from COVID-19. The sequenced sample consisted of PBMCs or T cells enriched from blood (not recorded which). The chain is assembled from TRBV7-2 and TRBJ2-3; no D gene call is confident. In nucleotide form, the sequence is TGTGCCAGCAGCTTAGGGGCTTCGACAGATACGCAGTATTTT. It specifies CASSLGASTDTQYF.